Below, one T cell receptor (beta chain) is given with its context. Its matching antigen is unknown. This specimen comes from a study of cytomegalovirus exposure and HLA in healthy donors. Findings and caveats of the study: A later analysis, which compared TCR beta chains of equal frequency, found the HLA-associated ones more clonally expanded. There were 150 or so TCR beta chains listed as cytomegalovirus-associated.

PCR employed 60 Vbeta and 13 Jbeta primers. The data were produced by immunoSEQ multiplex PCR, yet TCRdb's version contains in-frame clones alone and is incomplete. The sample records about 230,000 clones, more than 75% being singletons. The CDR3 consists of 16 residues. The V gene lost 2 bases and the J gene lost 2 bases, with 16 bases spanning the gap. From germline, CDR1 is MNHEY and CDR2 SVGAGI. This clonotype originated in a girl aged 2 to 9 in good health and CMV-seronegative. The rearrangement joins TRBV6-5 to TRBJ2-7, with D unclear. Sequenced sample: PBMCs. This CDR3 is CASSYGPATATYEQYF. In DNA form, the CDR3 reads TGTGCCAGCAGTTACGGCCCCGCTACAGCCACCTACGAGCAGTACTTC.